This T cell receptor (beta chain) originates from a study of blood T cell repertoires in COVID-19. Study background: Acute and convalescent COVID-19 specimens originated in the United States, Italy and Spain. From T cells, B-cell-depleted T cells, or PBMCs came the material, which was cDNA or gDNA.

How the authors handled the data: Using reference gene primer amplification, nucleated cell counts were estimated. Data came from immunoSEQ multiplex PCR; TCRdb stores just in-frame clones and leaves some out. That table furnishes V, J and clone size, whereas the DNA furnished D and trimming. The sample holds 100,000 to 120,000 clones, roughly 79% seen once. Germline V lookup: CDR1 SGHRS, CDR2 YFSETQ. The CDR3 totals 13 residues. V was clipped by 5 bases and J by 5 bases, with 8 bases between them. The genes are TRBV5-1 and TRBJ1-6; no reliable D call. The sequenced sample consisted of peripheral blood. The clonotype was recovered from a woman aged 65 to 85 with acute or convalescent COVID-19. As DNA, the CDR3 is TGCGCCAGCAGGTACTTGGATAATTCACCCCTCCACTTT. Its protein product is CASRYLDNSPLHF.